These 15 T cell receptor beta chains were sequenced from one sample in a study of PD-1 blockade in mismatch repair-deficient tumors. Produced via immunoSEQ multiplex PCR; TCRdb's table is partial and in-frame only. The table lists about 38,000 clones, about four fifths of them singletons. This sample comprised peripheral blood, obtained 4 weeks after starting pembrolizumab. Receptor source: an adult with mismatch repair-deficient cancer.

The chain combines TRBV25-1 with TRBJ1-1; perhaps TRBD1 as D (6 bases). Trimming took 2 bases from V and 10 from J, leaving 17 bases between them. The germline V gene encodes CDR1 MGHDK and CDR2 SYGVNS. The CDR3 has 14 amino acids. CDR3 amino acids: CASSEIRGRRGAFF. CDR3 in DNA: TGTGCCAGCAGTGAAATAAGAGGGCGCAGGGGAGCTTTCTTT.

This chain connects TRBV5-6 to TRBJ2-3, with 7 nucleotides matching TRBD2. After removal of 5 bases from V and 3 bases from J, the junction contained 12 bases not matched to a gene. Germline CDR1 reads SGHDT; CDR2 reads YYEEEE. The CDR3 spans 16 residues. This chain's CDR3 is CASSFLGGGGTDTQYF. CDR3 nucleotides: TGTGCCAGCAGTTTCCTCGGCGGGGGAGGTACAGATACGCAGTATTTT.

This chain joins TRBV6-1 and TRBJ1-5; D not certain. The CDR3 runs to 14 residues. Germline assignment: CDR1 MNHNS and CDR2 SASEGT. Trimming took off 7 bases at V and 2 bases at J, with 12 bases between the two ends. DNA for the CDR3: TGTGCCAGCATGACGGGGTGGGGCAATCAGCCCCAGCATTTT. Protein: CASMTGWGNQPQHF.

The gene calls are TRBV2 and TRBJ2-7, with TRBD1 as a possible D gene (5 bases). Germline loops: CDR1 SNHLY, CDR2 FYNNEI. The CDR3 is 15 amino acids. V lost 5 bases to trimming and J lost 2 bases, with 16 bases between them. CDR3 residues: CASSKDQGNPYEQYF. The CDR3 DNA follows: TGTGCCAGCAGTAAGGATCAGGGAAATCCCTACGAGCAGTACTTC.

The V and J genes are TRBV6-4 and TRBJ2-5, with D possibly being TRBD2 (5 bases). Near its end, the DNA agrees better with TRBJ2-7, so the J call may be wrong. Germline CDR1 MRHNA, CDR2 SNTAGT. CDR3 length: 13 residues. The CDR3 loop is CASWAEERYEQYF. In nucleotides, the CDR3 is TGTGCCAGCTGGGCGGAGGAACGGTACGAGCAGTACTTC.

J is TRBJ2-5 and V is TRBV30, with 7 bases fitting TRBD1. CDR1 and CDR2 from the germline V gene are GTSNPN and SVGIG (reference sequence). Trimming took 4 bases from V and 7 from J; bases not matched to a gene: 9. CDR3 length equals 13 residues. The CDR3 DNA follows: TGTGCCTGGATAAACAGGGGATTAGGGACCCAGTACTTC. Its protein product is CAWINRGLGTQYF.

This chain joins TRBV30 and TRBJ1-5; D is possibly TRBD1 (5 bases). CDR3 length: 14 amino acids. V was cut by 0 bases and J by 5 bases, with 11 bases left in between. Per the germline V gene, CDR1 is GTSNPN and CDR2 is SVGIG (reference sequence). In DNA, the CDR3 is TGTGCCTGGAGTGTATCCAGGGCACATCAGCCCCAGCATTTT. Residues: CAWSVSRAHQPQHF.

The chain carries TRBV10-3 and TRBJ1-3; D uncertain. There are 13 residues in the CDR3. V lost 4 bases and J lost 1, with 5 bases in between. Germline-derived CDR1 and CDR2 are ENHRY and SYGVKD. CDR3: CAISAQSGNTIYF. The DNA for the CDR3 is TGTGCCATCAGTGCGCAATCTGGAAACACCATATATTTT.

The genes are TRBV21-1 and TRBJ2-7; no DNA check was done on the table's D call, TRBD1. TRBV21-1 is shown as a pseudogene. The CDR3 contains 17 residues. The CDR3 loop is CASSKGSMAGTPSEQYF. Here the CDR3 DNA reads TGTGCCAGCAGCAAAGGTTCGATGGCAGGGACACCTAGTGAGCAGTACTTC.

The CDR3, as DNA: TGCGCCAGCAGCCTGACAGGGGTATCCTTTCGGGGAGAGACCCAGTACTTC. This encodes CASSLTGVSFRGETQYF. This chain uses TRBV4-1 with TRBJ2-5; the match to TRBD1 covers 8 bases. V shed 4 bases and J 4 bases; nucleotides not matched to a gene: 14. The CDR3 is 17 amino acids. Germline V CDR1 and CDR2: MGHRA, YSYEKL.

The chain carries TRBV29-1 and TRBJ2-3, with a possible D match to TRBD2 (7 bases). This CDR3 contains 17 residues. Trimming shortened V by 1 base and J by 2 bases, and 19 bases separated the two germline ends. Germline loops: CDR1 SQVTM, CDR2 ANQGSEA. The CDR3 sequence is CSVEGGGRAYYTDTQYF. CDR3 in DNA: TGCAGCGTTGAAGGGGGGGGCCGCGCTTATTACACAGATACGCAGTATTTT.

The chain is built from TRBV7-9 and TRBJ2-3; TRBD2 matches at 8 bases. This CDR3 region has 16 residues. CDR1 is SEHNR, CDR2 FQNEAQ, per germline (reference sequence). The V and J ends lost 2 bases and 2 bases, in that order; junction bases with no gene match: 6. The CDR3 here is CASSLSREAPTDTQYF. The CDR3 DNA reads as TGTGCCAGCAGCTTATCGCGGGAGGCACCCACAGATACGCAGTATTTT. The full variable domain, in which reference TRBV7-9 and TRBJ2-3 provide the parts outside the CDR3, is DTGVSQNPRHKITKRGQNVTFRCDPISEHNRLYWYRQTLGQGPEFLTYFQNEAQLEKSRLLSDRFSAERPKGSFSTLEIQRTEQGDSAMYLCASSLSREAPTDTQYFGPGTRLTVL.

The chain joins TRBV6-5 to TRBJ2-2, with a possible D match to TRBD1 (6 bases). Germline V gene data show CDR1 as MNHEY and CDR2 as SVGAGI. The CDR3 sequence is 12 residues long. The V and J ends lost 5 bases and 5 bases respectively, with 6 bases between them. The CDR3 region is CASSQGTGELFF. The CDR3 bases are TGTGCCAGCAGTCAGGGGACCGGGGAGCTGTTTTTT.

The chain carries TRBV5-1 and TRBJ2-1; 10 nucleotides agree with TRBD2. J was trimmed by 5 bases and V by 6 bases; bases with no gene match: 8. The germline V gene encodes CDR1 SGHRS and CDR2 YFSETQ. This CDR3 is 15 amino acids long. CDR3 nucleotide sequence: TGCGCCAGCAAGGTCGGAGCGGGAGGGAACAATGAGCAGTTCTTC. Encoded protein: CASKVGAGGNNEQFF. Complete variable domain (other parts from reference TRBV5-1 and TRBJ2-1): KAGVTQTPRYLIKTRGQQVTLSCSPISGHRSVSWYQQTPGQGLQFLFEYFSETQRNKGNFPGRFSGRQFSNSRSEMNVSTLELGDSALYLCASKVGAGGNNEQFFGPGTRLTVL.

V gene TRBV6-6 combines with J gene TRBJ1-3; no definite D call. This CDR3 is 14 amino acids long. The V gene's germline CDR1 is MNHNY and CDR2 SVGAGI (reference sequence). The V gene lost 6 bases and the J gene lost 6 bases, with 15 bases spanning the gap. The chain's CDR3 is CASSHAGIENTIYF. CDR3 nucleotides: TGTGCCAGCAGCCACGCGGGTATCGAAAACACCATATATTTT.